The rows below give T cell receptor beta chains drawn from one sample of a study of T cells in Graves' hyperthyroidism and ophthalmopathy. TCRdb processed the multiplex PCR reads anew with MiXCR; each CDR3 protein has one entry. The data contain roughly 740,000 distinct CDR3 sequences, 16% of them singletons. What was sequenced was blood. These receptors all come from a man between 18 and 29 years old with Graves' hyperthyroidism. CDR3s include the opening cysteine and the closing phenylalanine or tryptophan. A D gene is named only where the DNA matches it firmly. Clone size, where shown, is once, few, many, or a class for clones that have expanded.

len,j_gene,v_gene,d_gene,abundance,CDR3nt,CDR3aa
18,TRBJ2-1,TRBV10-1,-,few,TGCGCCAGCAGTGAGGGGTTGAGGAACCCGAGCTCCTACAATGAGCAGTTCTTC,CASSEGLRNPSSYNEQFF
15,TRBJ1-3,TRBV4-2,-,once,TGTGCCAGCAGCCAAGGGCAGAGCTCTGGAAAAACCATATATTTT,CASSQGQSSGKTIYF
16,TRBJ2-3,TRBV18,TRBD2,many,TGTGCCAGCTCCCCAGGACTAGCGGGAGGCGCAGATACGCAGTATTTT,CASSPGLAGGADTQYF
13,TRBJ2-1,TRBV11-3,-,-,TGTGCCAGCGGACGGAGGCGGGGAAATGAGCAGTTCTTC,CASGRRRGNEQFF
15,TRBJ2-2,TRBV5-1,-,few,TGCGCCAGCAGCCCTTGGGGAGGAAGGACCGGGGAGCTGTTTTTT,CASSPWGGRTGELFF
15,TRBJ2-3,TRBV29-1,TRBD1,many,TGCAGCGTTGACGAGGGACAGGGTCTCCCGGATACGCAGTATTTT,CSVDEGQGLPDTQYF
12,TRBJ1-1,TRBV10-3,-,-,TGTGCCATCAGTGAACGGAACACTGAAGCTTTCTTT,CAISERNTEAFF
16,TRBJ2-1,TRBV4-2,TRBD2,-,TGTGCCAGCAGCCAAGATCAGCCAGGGAGGGACAATGAGCAGTTCTTC,CASSQDQPGRDNEQFF
14,TRBJ2-4,TRBV12-3/TRBV12-4,-,many,TGTGCCAGCAGTTTAGGTATAGGGAGCAACATTCAGTACTTC,CASSLGIGSNIQYF
13,TRBJ2-3,TRBV30,-,many,TGTGCCTGGAGTCCATACCTTCGAGATACGCAGTATTTT,CAWSPYLRDTQYF
13,TRBJ1-1,TRBV6-1,-,many,TGTGCCAGCAGCCTGGGGGGGAAAGCTGAAGCTTTCTTT,CASSLGGKAEAFF
17,TRBJ2-2,TRBV18,TRBD2,-,TGTGCCAGCTCGCCGGGGACTAGCGGGAGAGACACCGGGGAGCTGTTTTTT,CASSPGTSGRDTGELFF
16,TRBJ2-1,TRBV7-9,TRBD2,many,TGTGCCAGCAGCTTACCCGGGACTAGCGGGAGGAATGAGCAGTTCTTC,CASSLPGTSGRNEQFF
15,TRBJ2-1,TRBV27,TRBD2,few,TGTGCCAGCAGTTTTAGCGGGAGTGCCTACAATGAGCAGTTCTTC,CASSFSGSAYNEQFF
12,TRBJ2-7,TRBV20-1,TRBD1,many,TGCAGTGCAAAGACAGGGTTAGGCGAGCAGTACTTC,CSAKTGLGEQYF
16,TRBJ2-1,TRBV28,TRBD1,many,TGTGCCAGCAGTTTTACAGGGGTCCTTGGCTACAATGAGCAGTTCTTC,CASSFTGVLGYNEQFF
16,TRBJ2-6,TRBV7-9,-,-,TGTGCCAGCAGCCCAACCGGGACACCTGGGGCCAACGTCCTGACTTTC,CASSPTGTPGANVLTF
15,TRBJ1-1,TRBV11-3,-,many,TGTGCCAGCAGCCCTCGGGCCGGCCCTGACTATGAAGCTTTCTTT,CASSPRAGPDYEAFF
15,TRBJ2-7,TRBV27,TRBD2,-,TGTGCCAGCAGTCCTTCCATAGCGGGAGCCTACGAGCAGTACTTC,CASSPSIAGAYEQYF
15,TRBJ2-7,TRBV7-9,TRBD2,-,TGTGCCAGCAGCATGACTAGCGGGAGCTCCTACGAGCAGTACTTC,CASSMTSGSSYEQYF
15,TRBJ2-7,TRBV28,TRBD2,few,TGTGCCAGCAGTTCGGCTAGCGGGAGCCCCTACGAGCAGTACTTC,CASSSASGSPYEQYF
15,TRBJ1-1,TRBV28,-,many,TGTGCCAGCACCCCGCCCTTCGGAACGAACACTGAAGCTTTCTTT,CASTPPFGTNTEAFF
15,TRBJ2-7,TRBV12-3/TRBV12-4,-,-,TGTGCCAGCAGTTTGTCGCTCTCGGGTTGGTACGAGCAGTACTTC,CASSLSLSGWYEQYF
13,TRBJ2-1,TRBV29-1,-,many,TGCAGCTTTCGCCGGGACATAGACAATGAGCAGTTCTTC,CSFRRDIDNEQFF
13,TRBJ1-1,TRBV30,-,many,TGTGCCTGGAGCGAGGGGGGGGGCACTGAAGCTTTCTTT,CAWSEGGGTEAFF
19,TRBJ2-7,TRBV7-8,TRBD1,few,TGTGCCAGCAGCTTAGCGCGGGTGGACAGGGACATTGAGCCCTACGAGCAGTACTTC,CASSLARVDRDIEPYEQYF
16,TRBJ2-3,TRBV28,TRBD1,-,TGTGCCAGCAGTCCACTACAGGGGGCGCACACAGATACGCAGTATTTT,CASSPLQGAHTDTQYF
14,TRBJ2-5,TRBV29-1,-,-,TGCAGCGCAATCCTAGCAGGGCCTCAAGAGACCCAGTACTTC,CSAILAGPQETQYF
14,TRBJ1-2,TRBV6-2/TRBV6-3,-,many,TGTGCCAGCAGTTACTCATGGACCCCGGATGGCTACACCTTC,CASSYSWTPDGYTF
17,TRBJ1-3,TRBV18,-,few,TGTGCCAGCTCACTAACGCGACAGAGTGCCTCTGGAAACACCATATATTTT,CASSLTRQSASGNTIYF
13,TRBJ2-4,TRBV27,-,many,TGTGCCAGCAGTTTACTGGGACCTACCCCGAAGTACTTC,CASSLLGPTPKYF
14,TRBJ2-3,TRBV25-1,-,-,TGTGCCACATCCCAGGACCCTAGCACAGATACGCAGTATTTT,CATSQDPSTDTQYF
15,TRBJ1-2,TRBV7-9,TRBD1,few,TGTGCCAGCAGCCTTCCGGACAGGGGATACTATGGCTACACCTTC,CASSLPDRGYYGYTF
19,TRBJ2-6,TRBV28,-,-,TGTGCCAGCAGTTTATTTGGAGGAAGGGGGGGATCTGGGGCCAACGTCCTGACTTTC,CASSLFGGRGGSGANVLTF
14,TRBJ1-1,TRBV5-1,-,many,TGCGCCAGCAGCTTGGGGGACGGGAACACTGAAGCTTTCTTT,CASSLGDGNTEAFF
17,TRBJ2-3,TRBV4-2,-,few,TGTGCCAGCAGCCAAGCTGGTGGCAGACCCCCCACAGATACGCAGTATTTT,CASSQAGGRPPTDTQYF
14,TRBJ2-7,TRBV27,TRBD1,-,TGTGCCAGCGGACCGGGACAGTCTGTCTACGAGCAGTACTTC,CASGPGQSVYEQYF
14,TRBJ2-1,TRBV12-3/TRBV12-4,-,few,TGTGCCAGCACTTTGGGACTCCTTAGTAATGAGCAGTTCTTC,CASTLGLLSNEQFF
14,TRBJ1-1,TRBV20-1,-,many,TGCAGTGCTAGGAGGGGACTCTCGAACACTGAAGCTTTCTTT,CSARRGLSNTEAFF
13,TRBJ1-5,TRBV29-1,-,many,TGCAGCGTTGCGGGGAACAACAATCAGCCCCAGCATTTT,CSVAGNNNQPQHF
15,TRBJ2-7,TRBV28,-,-,TGTGCCAGCAGTTCGATCGGGACTTCACTCTACGGGCAGTACTTC,CASSSIGTSLYGQYF
15,TRBJ1-5,TRBV2,-,many,TGTGCCAGCACTGGAGGGGGGCGCAGGAATCAGCCCCAGCATTTT,CASTGGGRRNQPQHF
12,TRBJ1-1,TRBV20-1,-,-,TGCAGTGCTAGGGTTAGGAACACTGAAGCTTTCTTT,CSARVRNTEAFF
18,TRBJ2-7,TRBV12-5,TRBD2,many,TGTGCTAGTGGTTTGACACCTAGCGGGAGGGCCTTCGTGTACGAGCAGTACTTC,CASGLTPSGRAFVYEQYF
13,TRBJ1-1,TRBV19,-,few,TGTGCCAGCGTAAGGGCCTTGAACACTGAAGCTTTCTTT,CASVRALNTEAFF
14,TRBJ1-1,TRBV19,-,-,TGTGCCAGTAGTATAAGACAGGTGAACACTGAAGCTTTCTTT,CASSIRQVNTEAFF
17,TRBJ2-2,TRBV6-2/TRBV6-3,-,few,TGTGCCAGCAAGAAAATTGGTACTGGGAGTACGCCCGGGGAGCTGTTTTTT,CASKKIGTGSTPGELFF
17,TRBJ1-5,TRBV6-1,-,-,TGTGCCAGCAGTGAAAAGAGCGGAGGCAATAGCAATCAGCCCCAGCATTTT,CASSEKSGGNSNQPQHF
17,TRBJ1-5,TRBV6-5,TRBD1,-,TGTGCCAGCAGTTACAAAAAAAGGACAGGGGGTAATCAGCCCCAGCATTTT,CASSYKKRTGGNQPQHF
14,TRBJ2-7,TRBV7-9,-,many,TGTGCCAGCAGCCCCTTCGAAGGCAGCTACGAGCAGTACTTC,CASSPFEGSYEQYF
14,TRBJ2-5,TRBV28,-,many,TGTGCCACCACTTATCAGGGTGGAGTGAAGACCCAGTACTTC,CATTYQGGVKTQYF
11,TRBJ2-7,TRBV20-1,-,-,TGCAGTGCTAGTGTAGAGGGGGAGCAGTACTTC,CSASVEGEQYF
14,TRBJ2-5,TRBV20-1,TRBD2,-,TGCAGTGCCAGGACTAGCGGGGATAGGGAGACCCAGTACTTC,CSARTSGDRETQYF